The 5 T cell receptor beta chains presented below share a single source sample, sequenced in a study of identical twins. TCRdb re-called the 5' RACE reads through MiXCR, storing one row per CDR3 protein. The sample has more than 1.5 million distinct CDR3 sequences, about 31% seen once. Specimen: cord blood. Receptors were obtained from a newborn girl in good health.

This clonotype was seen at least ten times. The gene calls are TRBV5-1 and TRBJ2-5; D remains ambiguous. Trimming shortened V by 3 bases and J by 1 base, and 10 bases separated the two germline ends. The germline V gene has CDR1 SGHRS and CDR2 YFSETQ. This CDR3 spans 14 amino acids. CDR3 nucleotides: TGCGCCAGCAGCTCCTACGACCTCCAAGAGACCCAGTACTTC. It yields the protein CASSSYDLQETQYF.

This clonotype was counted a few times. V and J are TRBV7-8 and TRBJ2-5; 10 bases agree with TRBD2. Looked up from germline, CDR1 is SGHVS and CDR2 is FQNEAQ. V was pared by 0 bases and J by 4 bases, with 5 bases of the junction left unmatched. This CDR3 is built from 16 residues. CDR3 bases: TGTGCCAGCAGCTTAGCGCTCCTAGCGGGAGTAGAGACCCAGTACTTC. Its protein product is CASSLALLAGVETQYF.

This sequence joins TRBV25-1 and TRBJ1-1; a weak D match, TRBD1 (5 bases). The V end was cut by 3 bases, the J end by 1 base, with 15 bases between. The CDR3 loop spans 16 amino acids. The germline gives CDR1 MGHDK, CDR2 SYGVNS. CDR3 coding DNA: TGTGCCAGCAGTGACGCCCCTGGGGGGGGGAACACTGAAGCTTTCTTT. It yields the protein CASSDAPGGGNTEAFF. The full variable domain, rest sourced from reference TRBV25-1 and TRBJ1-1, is EADIYQTPRYLVIGTGKKITLECSQTMGHDKMYWYQQDPGMELHLIHYSYGVNSTEKGDLSSESTVSRIRTEHFPLTLESARPSHTSQYLCASSDAPGGGNTEAFFGQGTRLTVV.

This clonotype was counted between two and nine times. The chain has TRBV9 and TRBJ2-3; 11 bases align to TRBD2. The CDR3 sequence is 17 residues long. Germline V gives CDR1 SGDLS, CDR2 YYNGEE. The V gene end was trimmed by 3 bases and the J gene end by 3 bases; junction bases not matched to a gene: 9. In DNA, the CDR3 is TGTGCCAGCAGCGCCGCGGGTACTAGCGGGAGAACAGATACGCAGTATTTT. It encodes CASSAAGTSGRTDTQYF.

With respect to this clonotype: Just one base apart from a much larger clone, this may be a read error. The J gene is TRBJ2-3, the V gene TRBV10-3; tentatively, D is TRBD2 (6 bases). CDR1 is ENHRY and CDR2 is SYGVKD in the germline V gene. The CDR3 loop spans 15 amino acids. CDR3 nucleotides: TGTGCCATCAGTGCCACTAGCCCTGAGACAGATACGCGGTATTTT. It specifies CAISATSPETDTRYF.